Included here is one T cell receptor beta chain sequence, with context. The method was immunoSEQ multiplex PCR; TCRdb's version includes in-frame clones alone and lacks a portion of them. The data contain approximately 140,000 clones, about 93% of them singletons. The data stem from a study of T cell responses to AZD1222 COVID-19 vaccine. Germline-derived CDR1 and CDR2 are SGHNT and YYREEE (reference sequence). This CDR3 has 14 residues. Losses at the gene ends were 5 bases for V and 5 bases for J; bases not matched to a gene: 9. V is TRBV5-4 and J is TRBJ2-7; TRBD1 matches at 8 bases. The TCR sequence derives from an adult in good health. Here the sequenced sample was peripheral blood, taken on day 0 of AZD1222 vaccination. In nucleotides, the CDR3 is TGTGCCAGCAGAGAGGGACAGGTTGCCAACGAGCAGTACTTC. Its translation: CASREGQVANEQYF.